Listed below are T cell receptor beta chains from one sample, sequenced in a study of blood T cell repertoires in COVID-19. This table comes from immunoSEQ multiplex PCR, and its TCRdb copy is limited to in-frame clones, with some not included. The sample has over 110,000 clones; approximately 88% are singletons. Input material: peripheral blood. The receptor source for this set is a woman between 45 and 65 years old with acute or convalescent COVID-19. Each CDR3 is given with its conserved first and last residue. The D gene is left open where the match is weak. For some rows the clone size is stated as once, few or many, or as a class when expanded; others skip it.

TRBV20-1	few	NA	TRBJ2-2	TGCAGTGCTAGTAATAGCCCCGGGGAGCTGTTTTTT	CSASNSPGELFF
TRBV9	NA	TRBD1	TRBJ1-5	TGTGCCAGCAGCGCCACGGGACAGAGCAATCAGCCCCAGCATTTT	CASSATGQSNQPQHF
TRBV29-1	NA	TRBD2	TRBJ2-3	TGCAGCGTGTGTGGGAGGGCAAACACAGATACGCAGTATTTT	CSVCGRANTDTQYF
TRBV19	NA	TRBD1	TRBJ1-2	TGTGCCAGTAGTGCAGGGACAGCCGCTTATGGCTACACCTTC	CASSAGTAAYGYTF
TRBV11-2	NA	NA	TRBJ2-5	TGTGCCAGCAGCTACCTATTGGGAGTCCAAGAGACCCAGTACTTC	CASSYLLGVQETQYF
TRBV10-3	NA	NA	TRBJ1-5	TGTGCCATCAGTGAGTCGAGGGAGCGGAGCAATCAGCCCCAGCATTTT	CAISESRERSNQPQHF
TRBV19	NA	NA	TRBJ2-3	TGTGCCAGTAGTATGGGAGTAACTGATACGCAGTATTTT	CASSMGVTDTQYF
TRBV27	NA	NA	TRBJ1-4	TGTGCCAGCAGTCCCTCAAGAGATAATGAAAAACTGTTTTTT	CASSPSRDNEKLFF
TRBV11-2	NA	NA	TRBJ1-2	TGTGCCAGCAGCTTATCTCCCTATGGCTACACCTTC	CASSLSPYGYTF
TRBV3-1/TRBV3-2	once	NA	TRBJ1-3	TGTGCCAGCAGCCTGGGACACCTTGGAAACACCATATATTTT	CASSLGHLGNTIYF
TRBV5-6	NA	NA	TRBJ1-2	TGTGCCAGCAGCTTGGACTTAGACACGTTCATTTATGGCTACACCTTC	CASSLDLDTFIYGYTF
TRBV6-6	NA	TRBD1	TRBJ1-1	TGTGCCAGCAAAGGACAGGGGGCCACTGAAGCTTTCTTT	CASKGQGATEAFF
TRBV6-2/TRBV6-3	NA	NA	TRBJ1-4	TGTGCCAGCAGTTACTCGACCAGGGGCACGCTAAATGAAAAACTGTTTTTT	CASSYSTRGTLNEKLFF
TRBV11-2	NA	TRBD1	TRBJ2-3	TGTGCCAGCAGACGCAGGGGGCGAGGCACAGATACGCAGTATTTT	CASRRRGRGTDTQYF
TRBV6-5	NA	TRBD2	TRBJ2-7	TGTGCCAGCCAATCTTCCGGGACTAGCGGTTACGAGCAGTACTTC	CASQSSGTSGYEQYF
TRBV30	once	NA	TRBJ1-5	TGTGCCTGGAGCATCAGGGAAGGTCAGCCCCAGCATTTT	CAWSIREGQPQHF
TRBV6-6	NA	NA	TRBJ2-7	TGTGCCAGCAGTCTTCAGGGAATTGCCTACGAGCAGTACTTC	CASSLQGIAYEQYF
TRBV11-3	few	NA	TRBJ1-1	TGTGCCAGCAGCTCGGACAGCATGAACACTGAAGCTTTCTTT	CASSSDSMNTEAFF
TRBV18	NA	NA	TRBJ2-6	TGTGCCAGCTCACCTCTGGCCAGGGGCTACTCTGGGGCCAACGTCCTGACTTTC	CASSPLARGYSGANVLTF
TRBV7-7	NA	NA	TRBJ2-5	TGTGCTAGCAGCTCCCGGGACAAAGAAGAGACCCAGTACTTC	CASSSRDKEETQYF
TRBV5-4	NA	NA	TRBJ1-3	TGTGCCAGCAGCTTGGGTGGGGCTAACTCTGGAAACACCATATATTTT	CASSLGGANSGNTIYF
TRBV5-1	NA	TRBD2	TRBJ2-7	TGCGCCAGCAGCCCGGGGGGGCAGGGAAGCTACGAGCAGTACTTC	CASSPGGQGSYEQYF
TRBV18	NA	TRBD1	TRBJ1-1	TGTGCCAGCTCACCACGGACAGGGGGCGTAGAAGCTTTCTTT	CASSPRTGGVEAFF
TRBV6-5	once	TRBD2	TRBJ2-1	TGTGCCAGCCAGATAGCGGGATTCAGCTACAATGAGCAGTTCTTC	CASQIAGFSYNEQFF
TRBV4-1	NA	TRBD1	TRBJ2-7	TGCGCCAGCAGCCAAGATATCGGGACAGGGTCCTACGAGCAGTACTTC	CASSQDIGTGSYEQYF
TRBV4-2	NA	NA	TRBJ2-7	TGTGCCAGCAGCCAAGATTTGACTATTCTCTACGAGCAGTACTTC	CASSQDLTILYEQYF
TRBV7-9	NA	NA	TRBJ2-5	TGTGCCAGCAGCGATACAGGTCTGGCAGAGACCCAGTACTTC	CASSDTGLAETQYF
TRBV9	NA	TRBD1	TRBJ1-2	TGTGCCAGCAGCCCAGGACAGGGTGTATACTATGGCTACACCTTC	CASSPGQGVYYGYTF
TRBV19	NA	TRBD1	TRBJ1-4	TGTGCCAGTAGTATCTACAGGGGATCTGGGGAAAAACTGTTTTTT	CASSIYRGSGEKLFF